This T cell receptor (beta chain) was obtained from a study of T-cell memory formation after mild COVID-19. Study summary: TCR clusters showed largely donor specificity.

TCRalpha and TCRbeta libraries used 5'RACE with constant-segment primers and UMIs. TCRdb called the 5' RACE reads again in MiXCR, with one record for every CDR3 protein. The table records 140,000 to 150,000 distinct CDR3 sequences, around 27% of them present only once. Study-wide results and limits: Clones that contracted clustered mainly in CM and EM if CD4+ and in EMRA if CD8+.

Deletions cut 3 bases from V and 0 bases from J, with 7 bases between. Germline V CDR1 and CDR2: SGDLS, YYNGEE. The CDR3 runs to 13 residues. In regard to this clonotype: Antigen: not known.

V gene TRBV9 combines with J gene TRBJ2-7; D possibly corresponds to TRBD1 (6 bases). The sample taken for sequencing was PBMCs or a T cell subset sorted from them (not recorded which). The TCR sequence derives from an adult woman who had mild COVID-19 (a few samples of this study predate the infection). Cell type and time point are not known. CDR3 sequence (DNA): TGTGCCAGCAGCGAGGACAGCTCCTACGAGCAGTACTTC. Translated: CASSEDSSYEQYF. Complete variable domain (other parts from reference TRBV9 and TRBJ2-7): DSGVTQTPKHLITATGQRVTLRCSPRSGDLSVYWYQQSLDQGLQFLIQYYNGEERAKGNILERFSAQQFPDLHSELNLSSLELGDSALYFCASSEDSSYEQYFGPGTRLTVT.